A single TCR beta chain is shown here with its context. Germline assignment: CDR1 MNHEY and CDR2 SVGAGI. The length of the CDR3 is 12 residues. The data were taken from a study of monozygotic twins with inflammatory bowel disease. TCRdb re-called the 5' RACE reads and shows each CDR3 protein once, DNA omitted. The sample is made up of approximately 120,000 distinct CDR3 sequences, and the top ten hold roughly 12% of it. The clonotype comes from a human donor with ulcerative colitis or Crohn's disease, or a healthy co-twin of an affected twin (not recorded which). Material: blood. The J gene is TRBJ1-2, the V gene TRBV6-5. The CDR3 region is CASTGRDYGYTF.